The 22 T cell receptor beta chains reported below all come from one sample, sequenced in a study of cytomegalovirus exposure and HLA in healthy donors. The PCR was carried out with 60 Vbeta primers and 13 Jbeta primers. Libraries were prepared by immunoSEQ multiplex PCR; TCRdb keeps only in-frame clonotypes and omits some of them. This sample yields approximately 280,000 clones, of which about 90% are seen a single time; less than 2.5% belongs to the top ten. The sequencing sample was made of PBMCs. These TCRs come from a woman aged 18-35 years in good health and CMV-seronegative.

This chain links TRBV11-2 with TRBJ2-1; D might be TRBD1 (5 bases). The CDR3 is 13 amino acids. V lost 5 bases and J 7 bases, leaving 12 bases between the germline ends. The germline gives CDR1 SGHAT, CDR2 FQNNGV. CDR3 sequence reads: CASSAEQGNEQFF. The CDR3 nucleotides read TGTGCCAGCAGCGCCGAGCAGGGAAATGAGCAGTTCTTC. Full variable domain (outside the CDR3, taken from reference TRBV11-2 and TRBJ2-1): EAGVAQSPRYKIIEKRQSVAFWCNPISGHATLYWYQQILGQGPKLLIQFQNNGVVDDSQLPKDRFSAERLKGVDSTLKIQPAKLEDSAVYLCASSAEQGNEQFFGPGTRLTVL.

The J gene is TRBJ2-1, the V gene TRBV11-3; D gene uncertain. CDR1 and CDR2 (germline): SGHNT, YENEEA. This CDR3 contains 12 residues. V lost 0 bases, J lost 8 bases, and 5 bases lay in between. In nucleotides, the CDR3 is TGTGCCAGCAGCTTAGATCGGTATGAGCAGTTCTTC. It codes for CASSLDRYEQFF.

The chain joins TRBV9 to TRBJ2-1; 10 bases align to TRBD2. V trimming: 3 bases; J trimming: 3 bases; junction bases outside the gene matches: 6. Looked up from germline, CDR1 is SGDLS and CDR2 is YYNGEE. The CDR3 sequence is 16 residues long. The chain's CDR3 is CASSGHSGGFYNEQFF. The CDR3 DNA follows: TGTGCCAGCAGCGGTCATAGCGGGGGGTTCTACAATGAGCAGTTCTTC.

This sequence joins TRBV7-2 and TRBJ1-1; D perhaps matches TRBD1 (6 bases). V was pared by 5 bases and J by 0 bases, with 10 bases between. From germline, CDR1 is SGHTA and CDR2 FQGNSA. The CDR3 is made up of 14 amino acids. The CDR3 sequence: CASSPRGMNTEAFF. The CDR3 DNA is TGTGCCAGCAGCCCTAGGGGGATGAACACTGAAGCTTTCTTT.

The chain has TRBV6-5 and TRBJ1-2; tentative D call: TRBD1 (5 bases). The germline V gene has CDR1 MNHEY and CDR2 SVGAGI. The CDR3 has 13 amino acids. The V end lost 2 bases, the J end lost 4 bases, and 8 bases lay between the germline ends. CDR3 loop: CASSYAGFYGYTF. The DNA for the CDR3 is TGTGCCAGCAGTTACGCAGGGTTCTATGGCTACACCTTC.

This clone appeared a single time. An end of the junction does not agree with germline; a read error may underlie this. The chain's CDR3 is CSSSPAGGEQFF. Here the CDR3 DNA reads TGTTCCAGCAGCCCCGCCGGGGGTGAGCAGTTCTTC. The chain joins TRBV7-9 to TRBJ2-1; D perhaps matches TRBD2 (6 bases). Germline V lookup: CDR1 SEHNR, CDR2 FQNEAQ (reference sequence). This CDR3 has 12 residues.

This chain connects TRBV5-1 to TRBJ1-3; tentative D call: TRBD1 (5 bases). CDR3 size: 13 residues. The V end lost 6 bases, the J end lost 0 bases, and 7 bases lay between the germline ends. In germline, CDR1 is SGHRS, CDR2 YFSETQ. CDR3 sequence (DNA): TGCGCCAGCATGGGGGGCTCTGGAAACACCATATATTTT. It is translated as CASMGGSGNTIYF. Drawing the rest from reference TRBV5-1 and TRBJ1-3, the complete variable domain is KAGVTQTPRYLIKTRGQQVTLSCSPISGHRSVSWYQQTPGQGLQFLFEYFSETQRNKGNFPGRFSGRQFSNSRSEMNVSTLELGDSALYLCASMGGSGNTIYFGEGSWLTVV.

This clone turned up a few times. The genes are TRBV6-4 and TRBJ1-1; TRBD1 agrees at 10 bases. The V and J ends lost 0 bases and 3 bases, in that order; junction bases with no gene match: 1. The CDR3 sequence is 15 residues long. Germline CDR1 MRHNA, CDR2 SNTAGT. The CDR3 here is CASSDSDRGDTEAFF. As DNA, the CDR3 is TGTGCCAGCAGTGACTCGGACAGGGGGGACACTGAAGCTTTCTTT.

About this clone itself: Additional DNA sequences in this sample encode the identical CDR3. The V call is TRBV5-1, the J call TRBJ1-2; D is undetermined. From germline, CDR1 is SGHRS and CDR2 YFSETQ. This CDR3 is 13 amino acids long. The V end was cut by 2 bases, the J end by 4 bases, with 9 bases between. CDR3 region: CASSLEEGYGYTF. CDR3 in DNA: TGCGCCAGCAGCTTAGAAGAGGGCTATGGCTACACCTTC.

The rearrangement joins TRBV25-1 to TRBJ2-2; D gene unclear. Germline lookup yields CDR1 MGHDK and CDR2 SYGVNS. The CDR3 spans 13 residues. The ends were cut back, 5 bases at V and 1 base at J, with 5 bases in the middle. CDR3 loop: CASSTGNTGELFF. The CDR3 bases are TGTGCCAGCAGTACCGGGAACACCGGGGAGCTGTTTTTT.

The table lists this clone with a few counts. The CDR3 here is CASSQGAGGYEQYF. The CDR3 DNA follows: TGTGCCAGCAGCCAAGGGGCGGGGGGCTACGAGCAGTACTTC. This chain uses TRBV4-2 with TRBJ2-5; 8 bases fit TRBD2. The DNA end favors TRBJ2-7, so the J call may be wrong. This CDR3 contains 14 residues. The germline gives CDR1 LGHNA, CDR2 YNFKEQ.

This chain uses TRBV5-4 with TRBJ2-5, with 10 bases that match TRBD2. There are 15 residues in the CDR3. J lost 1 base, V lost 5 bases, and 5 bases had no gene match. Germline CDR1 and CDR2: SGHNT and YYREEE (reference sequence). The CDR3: CASSLLAGSQETQYF. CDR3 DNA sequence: TGTGCCAGCAGTTTACTAGCGGGGAGCCAAGAGACCCAGTACTTC.

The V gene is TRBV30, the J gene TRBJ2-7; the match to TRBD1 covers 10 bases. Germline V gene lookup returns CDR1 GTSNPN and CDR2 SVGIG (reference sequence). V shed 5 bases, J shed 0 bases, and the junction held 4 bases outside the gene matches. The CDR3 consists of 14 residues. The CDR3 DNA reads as TGTGCCTGGGCGGGGGACAGGGGCTCCTACGAGCAGTACTTC. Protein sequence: CAWAGDRGSYEQYF.

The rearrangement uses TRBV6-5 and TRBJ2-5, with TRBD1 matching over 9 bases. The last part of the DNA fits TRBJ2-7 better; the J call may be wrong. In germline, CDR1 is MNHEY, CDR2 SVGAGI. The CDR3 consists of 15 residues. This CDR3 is CASSRGTGLVSEQYF. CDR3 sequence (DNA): TGTGCCAGCAGTAGAGGGACAGGGCTTGTCAGCGAGCAGTACTTC.

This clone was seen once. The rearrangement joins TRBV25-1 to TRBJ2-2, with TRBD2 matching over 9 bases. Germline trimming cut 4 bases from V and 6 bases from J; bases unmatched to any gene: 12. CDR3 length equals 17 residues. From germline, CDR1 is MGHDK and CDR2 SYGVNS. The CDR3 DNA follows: TGTGCCAGCAGTGCGAGGCGGGGGGGAAAGGTTGCCGGGGAGCTGTTTTTT. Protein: CASSARRGGKVAGELFF.

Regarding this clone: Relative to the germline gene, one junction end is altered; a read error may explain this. This CDR3 reads CSSSLSGARNTGELFF. CDR3 in DNA: TGTTCCAGCAGCTTAAGTGGGGCGCGTAACACCGGGGAGCTGTTTTTT. V gene TRBV7-9 combines with J gene TRBJ2-2, with D possibly matching TRBD1 (5 bases). CDR1 is SEHNR and CDR2 is FQNEAQ in the germline V gene (reference sequence). The CDR3 sequence is 16 residues long.

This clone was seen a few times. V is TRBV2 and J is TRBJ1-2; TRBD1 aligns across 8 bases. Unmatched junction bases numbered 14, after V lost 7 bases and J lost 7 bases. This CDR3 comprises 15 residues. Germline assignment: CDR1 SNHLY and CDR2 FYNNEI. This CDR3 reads CASNVLAGGTSGYTF. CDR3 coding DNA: TGTGCCAGCAACGTTCTAGCAGGGGGCACGAGTGGCTACACCTTC.

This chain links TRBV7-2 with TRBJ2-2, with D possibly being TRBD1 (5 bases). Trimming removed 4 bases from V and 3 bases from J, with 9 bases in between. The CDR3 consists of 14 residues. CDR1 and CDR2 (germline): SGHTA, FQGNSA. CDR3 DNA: TGTGCCAGCAGCTCGCAGGGTTACACCGGGGAGCTGTTTTTT. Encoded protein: CASSSQGYTGELFF.

This CDR3 is CASSNKQGSETQYF. CDR3 nucleotides: TGTGCCAGCAGTAACAAACAGGGGTCAGAGACCCAGTACTTC. V usage is TRBV6-5 and J usage is TRBJ2-5; 7 bases align to TRBD1. Losses at the gene ends were 5 bases for V and 4 bases for J; bases not matched to a gene: 7. The germline gives CDR1 MNHEY, CDR2 SVGAGI. There are 14 residues in the CDR3.

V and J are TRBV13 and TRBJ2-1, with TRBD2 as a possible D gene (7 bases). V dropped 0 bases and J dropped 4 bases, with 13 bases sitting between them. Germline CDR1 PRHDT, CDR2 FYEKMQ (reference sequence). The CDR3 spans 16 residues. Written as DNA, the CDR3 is TGTGCCAGCAGCTTAGGGTTCGGGGGGCAATACAATGAGCAGTTCTTC. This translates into CASSLGFGGQYNEQFF.

This CDR3 reads CASTFRVGQGKDTQYF. In nucleotides, the CDR3 is TGTGCCAGCACCTTTAGGGTGGGACAGGGAAAAGATACGCAGTATTTT. This chain uses TRBV6-6 with TRBJ2-3; TRBD1 aligns across 9 bases. V shed 7 bases, J shed 5 bases, and the junction held 13 bases outside the gene matches. The CDR3 extends over 16 amino acids. Germline CDR1 and CDR2: MNHNY and SVGAGI (reference sequence).

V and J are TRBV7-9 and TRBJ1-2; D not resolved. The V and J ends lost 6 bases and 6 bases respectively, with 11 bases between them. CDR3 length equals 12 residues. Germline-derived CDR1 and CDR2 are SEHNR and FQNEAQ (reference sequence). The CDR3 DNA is TGTGCCAGCAGAACCGAACATCATGGCTACACCTTC. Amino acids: CASRTEHHGYTF. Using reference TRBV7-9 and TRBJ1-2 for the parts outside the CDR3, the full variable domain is DTGVSQNPRHKITKRGQNVTFRCDPISEHNRLYWYRQTLGQGPEFLTYFQNEAQLEKSRLLSDRFSAERPKGSFSTLEIQRTEQGDSAMYLCASRTEHHGYTFGSGTRLTVV.